This is a list of T cell receptor beta chains from one sample in a study of regulatory T cells in long-lasting Graves disease. TCRdb analysed the multiplex PCR reads with MiXCR anew, one entry per CDR3 protein. The table shows approximately 400,000 distinct CDR3 sequences, with less than 30% occurring only once. The sequencing here drew on peripheral blood mononuclear cells (PBMCs), taken when the disease was refractory, from a patient treated with antithyroid drugs. The receptors here all came from a middle-aged woman with Graves disease. The CDR3 runs from the conserved cysteine through the conserved F or W. Each record gives: J gene, V gene, clone size, D gene, CDR3 DNA, CDR3 protein. A D gene is named only where the DNA matches it firmly. Rows may omit the clone size; those that give it use once, few, many or a size class.

TRBJ1-5,TRBV19,few,NA,TGTGCCAGTAGTCCCCGAGGTTCGAGGGACCCTCAGCCCCAGCATTTT,CASSPRGSRDPQPQHF
TRBJ2-3,TRBV28,NA,TRBD1,TGTGCCAGCAGTTTGCGAGGGGGCCCCACAGATACGCAGTATTTT,CASSLRGGPTDTQYF
TRBJ1-2,TRBV28,many,NA,TGTGCCAGCAGTTTTGAGCTATATGGCTACACCTTC,CASSFELYGYTF
TRBJ2-5,TRBV30,few,NA,TGTGCCTGGAGTCACTCGCAAGAGACCCAGTACTTC,CAWSHSQETQYF
TRBJ1-6,TRBV7-9,NA,NA,TGTGCCAGCAGCTTGCACCTTCTTTCGCCCCTCCACTTT,CASSLHLLSPLHF
TRBJ1-1,TRBV2,many,NA,TGTGCCAGCAGTCTCCGGGACAAGAACACTGAAGCTTTCTTT,CASSLRDKNTEAFF
TRBJ1-6,TRBV27,NA,NA,TGTGCCAGCAGTTTGAACATCCTCGGAAATTCACCCCTCCACTTT,CASSLNILGNSPLHF
TRBJ1-4,TRBV6-1,many,TRBD1,TGTGCCAGCAGTGAGTTATGGACAGGGGTTTCAGGGCATGAAAAACTGTTTTTT,CASSELWTGVSGHEKLFF
TRBJ2-1,TRBV28,few,NA,TGTGCCAGCAGTTTGAGAGGCAGGGCTGGGTACAATGAGCAGTTCTTC,CASSLRGRAGYNEQFF
TRBJ1-5,TRBV29-1,NA,NA,TGCAGCGCCCCGGGAGGGGGACTGTATAGCAATCAGCCCCAGCATTTT,CSAPGGGLYSNQPQHF
TRBJ2-5,TRBV4-1,NA,TRBD2,TGCGCCAGCAGCCTCCCCGGGACTAGAGGGGAAGAGACCCAGTACTTC,CASSLPGTRGEETQYF
TRBJ1-1,TRBV19,many,NA,TGTGCCACCATTAACCCGGCAGCGAACACTGAAGCTTTCTTT,CATINPAANTEAFF
TRBJ2-7,TRBV3-1,NA,NA,TGTGCCAGCAGCCAAGATATTCGTCAGACAGCGCAGTACTTC,CASSQDIRQTAQYF
TRBJ2-5,TRBV5-5,few,TRBD2,TGTGCCAGCAGTCCCGGGACTAGCGGAGGGCGGGCAGAGACCCAGTACTTC,CASSPGTSGGRAETQYF
TRBJ2-3,TRBV15,few,TRBD1,TGTGCCACCAGCAGAGGAGTGACAGGGGCCATAACCAATACGCAGTATTTT,CATSRGVTGAITNTQYF
TRBJ2-7,TRBV20-1,few,TRBD2,TGCAGTGCTAGGGGTCTAGCGGGAGGGTCCGAGCAGTACTTC,CSARGLAGGSEQYF
TRBJ1-5,TRBV28,NA,TRBD1,TGTGCCAGCAGTTTGGGGACAGGGGGTGGAAAGCCCCAGCATTTT,CASSLGTGGGKPQHF
TRBJ1-2,TRBV6-1,many,TRBD1,TGTGCCAGCAGTCGACAGGGGTCAACTTGGGGCTACACCTTC,CASSRQGSTWGYTF
TRBJ2-5,TRBV12-5,many,TRBD2,TGTGCTAGTGGCTCTGGGACTAGCGGGGAAGAGACCCAGTACTTC,CASGSGTSGEETQYF
TRBJ2-5,TRBV12-3/TRBV12-4,NA,TRBD2,TGTGCCAGCAGTTTAGTAGCGGGAGGGAGTGGAGAGACCCAGTACTTC,CASSLVAGGSGETQYF
TRBJ2-7,TRBV5-6,NA,NA,TGTGCCAGCAGCTCCCGGGACGACTGGACCTACGAGCAGTACTTC,CASSSRDDWTYEQYF
TRBJ1-4,TRBV28,many,NA,TGTGCCAGCAGTTCTTTTATGGGTGCAACTAATGAAAAACTGTTTTTT,CASSSFMGATNEKLFF
TRBJ2-7,TRBV4-1,few,NA,TGCGCCAGCAGCCACCGTCTCCGAAATAAATCCTACGAGCAGTACTTC,CASSHRLRNKSYEQYF
TRBJ2-7,TRBV11-2,many,TRBD1,TGTGCCAGCAGCTACCCGCCCTTGCCAGGGGGAGTGGGCGAGCAGTACTTC,CASSYPPLPGGVGEQYF
TRBJ2-7,TRBV9,few,TRBD1,TGTGCCAGCAGCGCGTATCCTGGACAGGGGAGGGAGCAGTACTTC,CASSAYPGQGREQYF
TRBJ2-7,TRBV25-1,NA,TRBD2,TGTGCCAGCAGTGACCCCAATTCTAGCGGCGAGCAGTACTTC,CASSDPNSSGEQYF
TRBJ1-1,TRBV12-3/TRBV12-4,many,NA,TGTGCCAGCAGCGGGTCTATTTGGGGGGCGAACACTGAAGCTTTCTTT,CASSGSIWGANTEAFF
TRBJ1-1,TRBV2,many,NA,TGTGCCAGCAGTGATGGTACAGGGTCGTCGAACACTGAAGCTTTCTTT,CASSDGTGSSNTEAFF
TRBJ1-1,TRBV19,many,NA,TGTGCCAGCGGCCGGACTGAAGCTTTCTTT,CASGRTEAFF
TRBJ1-2,TRBV20-1,many,TRBD1,TGCAGTATGACAGGGTCAAATGGCTACACCTTC,CSMTGSNGYTF
TRBJ2-2,TRBV12-3/TRBV12-4,many,TRBD2,TGTGCCAGCGTAGCGGGAAGCACCGGGGAGCTGTTTTTT,CASVAGSTGELFF
TRBJ2-5,TRBV11-2,NA,NA,TGTGCCAGCAGCCAACTAGCAGGGCGGGAGACCCAGTACTTC,CASSQLAGRETQYF
TRBJ2-7,TRBV20-1,NA,TRBD2,TGCAGTGCCCGGGAGAACGGGGGGGCCTCCTACGAGCAGTACTTC,CSARENGGASYEQYF
TRBJ2-5,TRBV28,many,NA,TGTGCCAGCACCCAGGCTTTTCCTGGGGAGACCCAGTACTTC,CASTQAFPGETQYF
TRBJ2-5,TRBV4-1,NA,TRBD1,TGCGCCAGCAGCACTACAGGGGGCTTGAAGACCCAGTACTTC,CASSTTGGLKTQYF
TRBJ2-1,TRBV29-1,NA,NA,TGCAGCGACGGGTCCACCTTCTACAATGAGCAGTTCTTC,CSDGSTFYNEQFF
TRBJ2-7,TRBV28,NA,NA,TGTGCCAGCAGTCCGCGGACGGCATCCTACGAGCAGTACTTC,CASSPRTASYEQYF
TRBJ1-1,TRBV5-4,NA,TRBD1,TGTGCCAGCAGCCCTCCGGACAGGGGAAGAGCTTTCTTT,CASSPPDRGRAFF
TRBJ2-7,TRBV20-1,few,NA,TGCAGTGCTAGCACCGGGAGCTACGAGCAGTACTTC,CSASTGSYEQYF